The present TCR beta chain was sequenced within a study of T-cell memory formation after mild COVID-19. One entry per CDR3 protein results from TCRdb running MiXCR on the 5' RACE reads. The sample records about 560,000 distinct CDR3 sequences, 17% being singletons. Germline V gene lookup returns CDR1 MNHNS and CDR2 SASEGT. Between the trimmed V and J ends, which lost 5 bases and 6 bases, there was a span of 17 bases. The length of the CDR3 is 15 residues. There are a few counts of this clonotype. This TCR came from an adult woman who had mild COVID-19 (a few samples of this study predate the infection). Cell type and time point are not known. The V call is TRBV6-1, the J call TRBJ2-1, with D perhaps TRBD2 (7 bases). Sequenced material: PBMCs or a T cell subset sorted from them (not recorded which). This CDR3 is CASSLPGGLFNEQFF. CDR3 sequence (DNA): TGTGCCAGCAGTCTACCCGGGGGGCTATTCAATGAGCAGTTCTTC.